What follows is one TCR beta chain and its context. MiXCR, run by TCRdb on the 5' RACE reads, gives a single entry per CDR3 protein. The table lists approximately 510,000 distinct CDR3 sequences, just over 20% of them singletons. The sample originates from a study of T cells after yellow fever vaccination. Material: PBMCs, obtained about 21 days after the first yellow fever vaccination. This receptor was identified in a man between 18 and 29 years old who received the YFV17D yellow fever vaccine.

The CDR3 DNA reads TGTGCCAGCAGCTTAATGGCAGTACAAGAGACCCAGTACTTC. Protein product: CASSLMAVQETQYF. The chain is built from TRBV7-8 and TRBJ2-5; D is uncertain. V shed 2 bases and J shed 2 bases, with 9 bases lying between them. Germline V gene lookup returns CDR1 SGHVS and CDR2 FQNEAQ. The CDR3 consists of 14 residues.